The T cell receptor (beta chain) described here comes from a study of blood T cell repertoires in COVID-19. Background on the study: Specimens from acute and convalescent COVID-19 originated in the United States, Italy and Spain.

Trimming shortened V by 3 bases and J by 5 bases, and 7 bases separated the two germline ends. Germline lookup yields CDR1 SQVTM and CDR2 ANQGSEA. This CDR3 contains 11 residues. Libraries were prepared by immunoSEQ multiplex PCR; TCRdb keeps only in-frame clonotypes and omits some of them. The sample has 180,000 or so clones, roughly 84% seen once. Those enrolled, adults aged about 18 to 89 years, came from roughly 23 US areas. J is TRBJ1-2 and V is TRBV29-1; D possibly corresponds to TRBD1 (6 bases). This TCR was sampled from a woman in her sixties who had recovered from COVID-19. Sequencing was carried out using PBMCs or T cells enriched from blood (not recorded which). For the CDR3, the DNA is TGCAGCGTTGACGGACAGTATGGCTACACCTTC. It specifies CSVDGQYGYTF.